The clone carrying this T cell receptor (beta chain) was counted only a few times. The data are from a study of identical twins. The CDR3 is 15 amino acids. The J segment lost 6 bases and the V segment lost 2 bases, leaving 7 bases of the junction unmatched. The germline gives CDR1 SGHRS, CDR2 YFSETQ. TCRdb itself ran the 5' RACE reads through MiXCR, one entry per CDR3 protein. Of about 490,000 distinct CDR3 sequences listed, approximately 14% are singletons. The same sample was also studied in work on yellow fever vaccine responses in identical twins.

The clonotype was recovered from a young woman in good health. The sample taken for sequencing was CD4+ T cells sorted from blood. The chain is built from TRBV5-1 and TRBJ2-3; 9 bases fit TRBD1. This chain's CDR3 is CASSFTGGMVDTQYF. For the CDR3, the DNA is TGCGCCAGCAGCTTTACAGGGGGCATGGTGGATACGCAGTATTTT. Drawing the rest from reference TRBV5-1 and TRBJ2-3, the complete variable domain is KAGVTQTPRYLIKTRGQQVTLSCSPISGHRSVSWYQQTPGQGLQFLFEYFSETQRNKGNFPGRFSGRQFSNSRSEMNVSTLELGDSALYLCASSFTGGMVDTQYFGPGTRLTVL.